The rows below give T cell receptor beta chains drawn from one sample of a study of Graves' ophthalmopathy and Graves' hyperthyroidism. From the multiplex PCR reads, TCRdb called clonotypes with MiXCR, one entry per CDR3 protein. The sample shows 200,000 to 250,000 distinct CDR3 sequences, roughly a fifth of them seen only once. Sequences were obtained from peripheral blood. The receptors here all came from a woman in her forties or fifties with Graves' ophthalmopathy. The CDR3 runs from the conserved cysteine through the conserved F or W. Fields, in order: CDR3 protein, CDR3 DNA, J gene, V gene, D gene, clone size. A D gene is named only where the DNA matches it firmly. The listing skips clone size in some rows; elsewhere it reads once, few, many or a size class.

cdr3_aa: CAWSPPFGKQYF; cdr3_nt: TGTGCCTGGAGCCCACCTTTTGGGAAGCAGTACTTC; j_call: TRBJ2-7; v_call: TRBV30; d_call: -; clone_size: -
cdr3_aa: CSAAVGWAEAFF; cdr3_nt: TGCAGTGCTGCGGTCGGGTGGGCTGAAGCTTTCTTT; j_call: TRBJ1-1; v_call: TRBV20-1; d_call: -; clone_size: many
cdr3_aa: CASSARQGQGNSPLHF; cdr3_nt: TGTGCCAGCAGCGCGCGACAGGGGCAGGGTAATTCACCCCTCCACTTT; j_call: TRBJ1-6; v_call: TRBV7-6; d_call: TRBD1; clone_size: -
cdr3_aa: CASSATLLAGAETQYF; cdr3_nt: TGCGCCAGCAGCGCTACCCTACTAGCGGGCGCGGAGACCCAGTACTTC; j_call: TRBJ2-5; v_call: TRBV5-1; d_call: TRBD2; clone_size: few
cdr3_aa: CSVKNPRGSQETQYF; cdr3_nt: TGCAGCGTGAAGAACCCCCGGGGGTCCCAAGAGACCCAGTACTTC; j_call: TRBJ2-5; v_call: TRBV29-1; d_call: -; clone_size: many
cdr3_aa: CASSYGQRRSETQYF; cdr3_nt: TGTGCCAGCAGTTATGGGCAAAGAAGGTCGGAGACCCAGTACTTC; j_call: TRBJ2-5; v_call: TRBV28; d_call: -; clone_size: many
cdr3_aa: CASSSGGHKETQYF; cdr3_nt: TGCGCCAGCAGCTCGGGGGGACACAAAGAGACCCAGTACTTC; j_call: TRBJ2-5; v_call: TRBV5-1; d_call: -; clone_size: many
cdr3_aa: CASSEPLRSPLHF; cdr3_nt: TGTGCCAGCAGCGAGCCTCTACGATCACCCCTCCACTTT; j_call: TRBJ1-6; v_call: TRBV2; d_call: -; clone_size: many
cdr3_aa: CAISDPGQGYEQYF; cdr3_nt: TGTGCCATCAGTGACCCGGGACAGGGTTACGAGCAGTACTTC; j_call: TRBJ2-7; v_call: TRBV10-3; d_call: TRBD1; clone_size: many
cdr3_aa: CATGRDRGNTIYF; cdr3_nt: TGTGCCACGGGCCGGGACAGAGGAAACACCATATATTTT; j_call: TRBJ1-3; v_call: TRBV15; d_call: TRBD1; clone_size: many
cdr3_aa: CSARVNRGRETQYF; cdr3_nt: TGCAGTGCTAGAGTCAATAGGGGACGCGAGACCCAGTACTTC; j_call: TRBJ2-5; v_call: TRBV20-1; d_call: -; clone_size: many
cdr3_aa: CASSLGETAEAFF; cdr3_nt: TGCGCCAGCAGCTTGGGTGAAACAGCAGAAGCTTTCTTT; j_call: TRBJ1-1; v_call: TRBV5-1; d_call: -; clone_size: few
cdr3_aa: CASSLDEIEAFF; cdr3_nt: TGTGCCAGCAGTTTAGATGAGATTGAAGCTTTCTTT; j_call: TRBJ1-1; v_call: TRBV12-3/TRBV12-4; d_call: -; clone_size: many
cdr3_aa: CASSLSSHEQYF; cdr3_nt: TGTGCCAGCAGCTTAAGCTCCCACGAGCAGTACTTC; j_call: TRBJ2-7; v_call: TRBV3-1; d_call: -; clone_size: few
cdr3_aa: CASSDGDDYGYTF; cdr3_nt: TGTGCCAGCAGTGATGGGGATGACTATGGCTACACCTTC; j_call: TRBJ1-2; v_call: TRBV6-1; d_call: -; clone_size: many
cdr3_aa: CASSSRTYGYTF; cdr3_nt: TGTGCCAGCAGCTCACGTACTTATGGCTACACCTTC; j_call: TRBJ1-2; v_call: TRBV11-1; d_call: -; clone_size: many
cdr3_aa: CASSIGTSGRTQYF; cdr3_nt: TGTGCCAGCAGTATCGGGACTAGCGGGAGAACGCAGTATTTT; j_call: TRBJ2-3; v_call: TRBV28; d_call: TRBD2; clone_size: many
cdr3_aa: CASSFRQATGELFF; cdr3_nt: TGTGCCAGCAGCTTCCGGCAGGCCACCGGGGAGCTGTTTTTT; j_call: TRBJ2-2; v_call: TRBV11-2; d_call: -; clone_size: many
cdr3_aa: CASSLGWSEFGGAVLF; cdr3_nt: TGTGCCAGCAGCTTAGGGTGGAGTGAGTTTGGAGGGGCCGTATTGTTC; j_call: TRBJ2-5; v_call: TRBV7-2; d_call: -; clone_size: -
cdr3_aa: CASSQTMTGGHTEAFF; cdr3_nt: TGTGCCAGCAGCCAAACCATGACAGGGGGACACACTGAAGCTTTCTTT; j_call: TRBJ1-1; v_call: TRBV12-3/TRBV12-4; d_call: TRBD1; clone_size: many
cdr3_aa: CASSISMSAETQYF; cdr3_nt: TGTGCCAGTAGTATCAGTATGAGTGCGGAGACCCAGTACTTC; j_call: TRBJ2-5; v_call: TRBV19; d_call: -; clone_size: many
cdr3_aa: CASRITGGDTEAFF; cdr3_nt: TGTGCCAGCAGAATAACAGGGGGCGATACTGAAGCTTTCTTT; j_call: TRBJ1-1; v_call: TRBV6-5; d_call: TRBD1; clone_size: many
cdr3_aa: CSIVRETGELFF; cdr3_nt: TGCAGCATCGTGCGGGAAACCGGGGAGCTGTTTTTT; j_call: TRBJ2-2; v_call: TRBV29-1; d_call: -; clone_size: many
cdr3_aa: CAIPTGLESSYEQYF; cdr3_nt: TGTGCCATCCCGACGGGACTAGAAAGCTCCTACGAGCAGTACTTC; j_call: TRBJ2-7; v_call: TRBV19; d_call: TRBD2; clone_size: -
cdr3_aa: CASSSFQTGELFF; cdr3_nt: TGTGCCAGCAGTTCGTTTCAGACCGGGGAGCTGTTTTTT; j_call: TRBJ2-2; v_call: TRBV11-2; d_call: -; clone_size: many
cdr3_aa: CASSLAFGSSGNTIYF; cdr3_nt: TGTGCCAGCAGCTTAGCTTTCGGGAGCTCTGGAAACACCATATATTTT; j_call: TRBJ1-3; v_call: TRBV11-1; d_call: -; clone_size: many
cdr3_aa: CASSSSAFSFEQYF; cdr3_nt: TGTGCCAGCAGCTCCTCCGCGTTTTCGTTCGAGCAGTACTTC; j_call: TRBJ2-7; v_call: TRBV7-2; d_call: -; clone_size: many
cdr3_aa: CASRRPYSNQPQLF; cdr3_nt: TGTGCCAGCAGGCGACCGTATAGCAATCAGCCCCAGCTTTTT; j_call: TRBJ1-5; v_call: TRBV27; d_call: -; clone_size: -
cdr3_aa: CASSYSRVVTGELFF; cdr3_nt: TGTGCCAGCAGTTACTCGCGCGTAGTCACCGGGGAGCTGTTTTTT; j_call: TRBJ2-2; v_call: TRBV6-5; d_call: -; clone_size: many